Listed below are T cell receptor beta chains from one sample, sequenced in a study of T cell responses to AZD1222 COVID-19 vaccine. Using immunoSEQ multiplex PCR, the repertoire was profiled, and TCRdb retains in-frame clones only, with some absent. The repertoire consists of 90,000 to 130,000 clones, with less than 95% occurring once and the leading ten covering 2.9%. The source was peripheral blood, collected 28 days after the second AZD1222 dose. The origin of the receptors is an adult who received the AZD1222 COVID-19 vaccine. CDR3s include the opening cysteine and the closing phenylalanine or tryptophan. A D gene is named only where the DNA matches it firmly. Some rows have no size entry. The others give once, few or many, or a class for an expanded clone.

j_call,clone_size,v_call,d_call,cdr3_length,cdr3_nt,cdr3_aa
TRBJ2-5,.,TRBV5-1,TRBD2,16,TGCGCCAGCAGCTCGGGACTAGCGGGAGGGCAAGAGACCCAGTACTTC,CASSSGLAGGQETQYF
TRBJ2-2,.,TRBV2,TRBD2,15,TGTGCCAGCAGACAACTAGCGAGCAACACCGGGGAGCTGTTTTTT,CASRQLASNTGELFF
TRBJ1-4,.,TRBV9,.,15,TGTGCCAGCAGCTGGTCGGTCGGGGCTAATGAAAAACTGTTTTTT,CASSWSVGANEKLFF
TRBJ2-7,.,TRBV6-5,.,12,TGTGCCAGCAGTTCCAGTTCCTACGAGCAGTACTTC,CASSSSSYEQYF
TRBJ1-6,few,TRBV9,.,16,TGTGCCAGCAGCCGCGCTGGGTCTTCCTATAATTCACCCCTCCACTTT,CASSRAGSSYNSPLHF
TRBJ1-3,once,TRBV7-9,TRBD1,16,TGTGCCAGCAGCCAGGGGGGGGCCACCTCTGGAAACACCATATATTTT,CASSQGGATSGNTIYF
TRBJ1-5,once,TRBV6-2/TRBV6-3,.,17,TGTGCCAGCAGTCAGAGGGAGGTTAGGATCAGGGATCAGCCCCAGCATTTT,CASSQREVRIRDQPQHF
TRBJ2-1,.,TRBV7-9,.,10,TGTGCCAGCAGCTTTGGGGAGCAGTTCTTC,CASSFGEQFF
TRBJ2-3,.,TRBV4-1,TRBD2,17,TGCGCCAGCAGCCAAGATGGCGGGAGGGCAGCGGGAGATACGCAGTATTTT,CASSQDGGRAAGDTQYF
TRBJ2-2,once,TRBV5-1,TRBD1,16,TGCGCCAGCAGCTTGTTGGGACAGATCGACACCGGGGAGCTGTTTTTT,CASSLLGQIDTGELFF
TRBJ1-2,.,TRBV24-1,.,14,TGTGCCACCAGTGACGCCAGCTACGTCTATGGCTACACCTTC,CATSDASYVYGYTF
TRBJ1-1,.,TRBV7-8,.,16,TGTGCCAGCAGCTTAAGTGGGGGGACACGACCTACTGAAGCTTTCTTT,CASSLSGGTRPTEAFF
TRBJ1-1,.,TRBV14,.,15,TGTGCCAGCAGCCAAGAAGTTAACAGGTACACTGAAGCTTTCTTT,CASSQEVNRYTEAFF
TRBJ1-2,.,TRBV19,.,15,TGTGCCAGTAGTATAGATCCTGGAGGGACTTTGGGCTACACCTTC,CASSIDPGGTLGYTF
TRBJ1-4,.,TRBV7-9,.,16,TGTGCCAGCAGCCAGGACGGGACCACAGTGAATGAAAAACTGTTTTTT,CASSQDGTTVNEKLFF
TRBJ2-3,.,TRBV11-2,.,13,TGTGCCAGCTCCCTTATGCGCACAGATACGCAGTATTTT,CASSLMRTDTQYF
TRBJ1-2,.,TRBV19,.,13,TGTGCCAGTAGTATAGACCCTAGGTATGGCTACACCTTC,CASSIDPRYGYTF
TRBJ1-1,.,TRBV7-8,.,11,TGTGCCAGCAGCACTACCACTGAAGCTTTCTTT,CASSTTTEAFF
TRBJ1-1,.,TRBV2,.,11,TGTGCCAGCAGTCCCAATGCCGAAGCTTTCTTT,CASSPNAEAFF
TRBJ2-1,.,TRBV6-5,TRBD1,14,TGTGCCAGCAGTCCCGGGACAGGGGCTGATGAGCAGTTCTTC,CASSPGTGADEQFF
TRBJ1-5,.,TRBV5-5,TRBD1,18,TGTGCCAGCAGCTTAGCATCGACAGGGGATATGGGCAATCAGCCCCAGCATTTT,CASSLASTGDMGNQPQHF
TRBJ2-5,.,TRBV19,TRBD2,20,TGTGCCAGTAGCCAAGCTCGTGGTGGGCGGGAGGGCGTTGTAGGAGAGACCCAGTACTTC,CASSQARGGREGVVGETQYF
TRBJ1-4,.,TRBV5-1,TRBD1,13,TGCGCCAGCAGCTTTACAGGGGGTGAAAAACTGTTTTTT,CASSFTGGEKLFF
TRBJ2-7,.,TRBV6-5,.,14,TGTGCCAGCAGTTACCGAGGCAGGGTCCACGAGCAGTACTTC,CASSYRGRVHEQYF
TRBJ2-7,once,TRBV6-5,.,15,TGTGCCAGCAGCCGCCCCGGGACCTCGGACTACGAGCAGTACTTC,CASSRPGTSDYEQYF
TRBJ1-2,.,TRBV2,.,18,TGTGCCAGCAGCCCAAGCCGTGCGCCGGAACCCCGAACTTATGGCTACACCTTC,CASSPSRAPEPRTYGYTF
TRBJ2-3,.,TRBV9,TRBD2,15,TGTGCCAGCAGCGCTCGGGGGGGTTTCACAGATACGCAGTATTTT,CASSARGGFTDTQYF
TRBJ2-5,.,TRBV3-1/TRBV3-2,.,12,TGTGCCAGCAGCCCAGGGCCGTCGACCCAGTACTTC,CASSPGPSTQYF
TRBJ2-1,.,TRBV29-1,.,10,TGCAGCGTGTCTTACAATGAGCAGTTCTTC,CSVSYNEQFF
TRBJ1-3,.,TRBV6-5,TRBD1,15,TGTGCCAGCAGTTACTCACAGGGGGACGGAAACACCATATATTTT,CASSYSQGDGNTIYF
TRBJ2-7,.,TRBV7-9,.,13,TGTGCCAGCAGCCCCCCTACGGTCTACGAGCAGTACTTC,CASSPPTVYEQYF
TRBJ1-1,.,TRBV2,.,11,TGTGCCAGCAGGTACCCCGGTGAAGCTTTCTTT,CASRYPGEAFF
TRBJ1-6,.,TRBV11-3,.,14,TGTGCCAGCAGCCCAGATTCGAGAAATTCACCCCTCCACTTT,CASSPDSRNSPLHF
TRBJ1-5,.,TRBV21-1,.,12,TGTGCCAGCACTCCGGACGAACAGCCCCAGCATTTT,CASTPDEQPQHF
TRBJ1-5,once,TRBV6-5,.,15,TGTGCCAGCACCTCGAAAGGGGTTAGGTATCAGCCCCAGCATTTT,CASTSKGVRYQPQHF
TRBJ2-1,.,TRBV6-5,.,14,TGTGCCAGCAGCGCGACTGGACAAGATGGGCGCCAGTTCTTC,CASSATGQDGRQFF
TRBJ2-2,.,TRBV5-1,.,14,TGCGCCAGCAGCTTACAGATAAACACCGGGGAGCTGTTTTTT,CASSLQINTGELFF
TRBJ1-2,.,TRBV6-2/TRBV6-3,.,15,TGTGCCAGCAGTTCCTTCGGAGAGGCTGGAAAAGGCTACACCTTC,CASSSFGEAGKGYTF
TRBJ1-1,.,TRBV19,.,13,TGTGCCAGTAGCCTAAACCGGGACGGTGAAGCTTTCTTT,CASSLNRDGEAFF
TRBJ1-2,.,TRBV13,TRBD1,15,TGTGCCAGCAGCCGCAGGACAGGGCCTAACTATGGCTACACCTTC,CASSRRTGPNYGYTF
TRBJ1-4,.,TRBV25-1,.,12,TGTGCCAGCAGTGCTGGGTACGAAAAACTGTTTTTT,CASSAGYEKLFF
TRBJ1-6,once,TRBV3-1/TRBV3-2,.,15,TGTGCCAGCAGCCAATTCACCCCACGGGATTCACCCCTCCACTTT,CASSQFTPRDSPLHF
TRBJ1-2,.,TRBV5-4,.,14,TGTGCCAGCAGCTTGCAGGGCTTCACTATCGGCTACACCTTC,CASSLQGFTIGYTF
TRBJ1-1,.,TRBV5-1,.,15,TGCGCCAGCAGCTTGACGCCGGGAGATAACTCTTGGACTTTCTTT,CASSLTPGDNSWTFF
TRBJ1-1,.,TRBV12-3/TRBV12-4,TRBD1,13,TGTGCCAGCAGAGGGACAGGGAACACTGAAGCTTTCTTT,CASRGTGNTEAFF
TRBJ2-5,once,TRBV7-9,.,15,TGTGCCAGCAGCTTAGGGACAATACAAGAAGAGACCCAGTACTTC,CASSLGTIQEETQYF
TRBJ2-1,.,TRBV6-5,TRBD2,15,TGTGCCAGCAGTTACGCGACTAGCGGTTACAATGAGCAGTTCTTC,CASSYATSGYNEQFF
TRBJ2-3,.,TRBV20-1,.,13,TGCAGTGTTAGTAACGTTGCGGGAGATACGCAGTATTTT,CSVSNVAGDTQYF
TRBJ1-4,.,TRBV5-4,.,16,TGTGCCAGCAGCTCCCTTGGGGGAGCGGAAAATGAAAAACTGTTTTTT,CASSSLGGAENEKLFF
TRBJ1-5,.,TRBV6-6,.,15,TGTGCCAGCAGTTACGGGTCCGAGGGAGGTCAGCCCCAGCATTTT,CASSYGSEGGQPQHF
TRBJ2-7,.,TRBV13,.,15,TGTGCCAGCAGGAAAGAGGGGCCCCGGTCCTACGAGCAGTACTTC,CASRKEGPRSYEQYF
TRBJ2-7,.,TRBV19,.,11,TGTGCCAGTAGTTACCCCAGGCCAATTGATTTC,CASSYPRPIDF
TRBJ1-3,.,TRBV29-1,.,11,TGCAGCGTTGAATATGGAAACACCATATATTTT,CSVEYGNTIYF
TRBJ2-7,.,TRBV5-1,.,14,TGCGCCAGCAGCTTGGTAGGGGATTTATACGAGCAGTACTTC,CASSLVGDLYEQYF
TRBJ1-3,.,TRBV30,.,16,TGTGCCTGGTCCCCAGGGTTTATCAACTCTGGAAACACCATATATTTT,CAWSPGFINSGNTIYF
TRBJ1-3,.,TRBV5-1,.,15,TGCGCCAGCAGCTTGAGCCAGATCTCTGGAAACACCATATATTTT,CASSLSQISGNTIYF
TRBJ1-1,.,TRBV6-5,.,13,TGTGCCAGCATACGGACGGGAAACACTGAAGCTTTCTTT,CASIRTGNTEAFF
TRBJ1-2,.,TRBV5-1,.,17,TGCGCCAGCAGCTTGCTAAACATAGACCCATCGCCCTTTGGCTACACCTTC,CASSLLNIDPSPFGYTF
TRBJ2-2,.,TRBV18,.,16,TGTGCCAGCTCACCGAGGCCCGGGACACGAACCGGGGAGCTGTTTTTT,CASSPRPGTRTGELFF
TRBJ1-2,.,TRBV3-1/TRBV3-2,.,14,TGTGCCAGCAGCCACCCCGACAGGATCTATGGCTACACCTTC,CASSHPDRIYGYTF